This entry describes one T cell receptor beta chain. Its antigen is not identified. TCRdb keeps only in-frame clones here, not all; method: immunoSEQ multiplex PCR. The sample has approximately 70,000 clones, 90% to 95% seen once; the top ten hold about 0.03%. The data belong to a study of human thymus T cells. Regarding the study as a whole: Related research described thymic repertoires that were highly overlapping among unrelated individuals. Apparent skewing of V and J gene usage characterized both thymic and blood repertoires.

V lost 4 bases to trimming and J lost 0 bases; unmatched junction nucleotides: 5. This CDR3 is built from 15 residues. Germline V lookup: CDR1 MNHEY, CDR2 SVGAGI. Corrective heart surgery yielded resections, and these provided the thymus tissue. Healthy Finnish infants undergoing corrective surgery for congenital heart defects provided the donor material. The rearrangement uses TRBV6-5 and TRBJ1-1; 7 bases agree with TRBD1. Sample: thymus tissue. The sequence was collected from a girl less than two years old with a congenital heart defect but otherwise immunologically healthy. CDR3: CASSFAQGMNTEAFF. The CDR3, as DNA: TGTGCCAGCAGTTTCGCACAGGGGATGAACACTGAAGCTTTCTTT.